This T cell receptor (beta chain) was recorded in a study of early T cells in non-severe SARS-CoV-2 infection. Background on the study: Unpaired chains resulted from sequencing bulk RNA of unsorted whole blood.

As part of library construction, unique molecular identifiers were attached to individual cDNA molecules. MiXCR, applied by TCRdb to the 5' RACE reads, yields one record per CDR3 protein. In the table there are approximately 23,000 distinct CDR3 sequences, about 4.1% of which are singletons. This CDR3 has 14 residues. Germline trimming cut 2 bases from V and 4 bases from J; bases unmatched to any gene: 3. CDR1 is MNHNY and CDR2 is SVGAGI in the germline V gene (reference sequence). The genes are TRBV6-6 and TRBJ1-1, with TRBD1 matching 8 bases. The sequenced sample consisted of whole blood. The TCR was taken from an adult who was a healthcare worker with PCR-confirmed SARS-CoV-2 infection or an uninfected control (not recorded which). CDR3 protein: CASSYRTGSTEAFF. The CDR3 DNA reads TGTGCCAGCAGTTACCGGACAGGGAGCACTGAAGCTTTCTTT.